This T cell receptor beta chain was identified in a study of shared clonotypes between healthy human individuals. Turning to the study itself: The composition of the donors was a couple of women and a few men aged 18 to 49.

Sequencing used immunoSEQ multiplex PCR; TCRdb keeps in-frame clones, though not all of them. The sample lists roughly 2 million clones, roughly 95% seen once, with about 1.1% in the top ten. CD8 cells classed as naive were CD45RO-negative and positively selected for CCR7, excluding terminally differentiated effector memory CD45RA+ cells. A word on this clone: Additional DNA sequences in this sample encode the identical CDR3.

The sample taken for sequencing was naive CD8+ T cells sorted from blood. This TCR was sampled from a man between 18 and 35 years old in good health.

The CDR3 reads CASSPGELYEQYF. The CDR3 bases are TGTGCCAGTAGTCCGGGAGAACTCTACGAGCAGTACTTC. The chain links TRBV19 to TRBJ2-7, with a possible D match to TRBD2 (6 bases). Germline CDR1 and CDR2: LNHDA and SQIVND (reference sequence). The CDR3 has 13 amino acids. V was pared by 5 bases and J by 3 bases, with 11 bases between.